This entry lists 10 T cell receptor beta chains sequenced from one sample in a study of CD8 T cells in ankylosing spondylitis. TCRdb independently ran MiXCR on the 5' RACE reads; one entry per CDR3 protein. The table records a few hundred thousand distinct CDR3 sequences, around 7.6% of them present only once. Study results and caveats: The study identified a TCR beta motif of under ten highly homologous variants that appeared characteristic of ankylosing spondylitis blood.

No antigen has been identified for these receptors. Material for sequencing was blood, either unsorted or a sorted T cell fraction (not recorded which). The receptors come from a male donor with ankylosing spondylitis.

This chain joins TRBV12-3 or TRBV12-4 and TRBJ2-1; 10 nucleotides agree with TRBD2. CDR3 length equals 16 residues. The V and J ends lost 6 bases and 5 bases, in that order; junction bases with no gene match: 10. CDR3 DNA sequence: TGTGCCAGCAGCCGAACTACTAGCGGGGTTGACAATGAGCAGTTCTTC. The encoded protein is CASSRTTSGVDNEQFF.

V is TRBV7-2 and J is TRBJ2-1, with TRBD2 as a possible D gene (6 bases). Per germline, CDR1 SGHTA and CDR2 FQGNSA. The CDR3 has 15 residues. V was clipped by 6 bases and J by 2 bases, with 14 bases between them. The CDR3 reads CASRPLAQTYNEQFF. DNA of the CDR3: TGTGCCAGCAGACCGCTAGCGCAGACCTACAATGAGCAGTTCTTC.

This clonotype was counted a few times. The chain employs TRBV29-1 and TRBJ2-1, with TRBD2 matching over 9 bases. Trimming took 8 bases from V and 7 from J; bases not matched to a gene: 12. CDR1 is SQVTM, CDR2 ANQGSEA, per germline. This CDR3 region has 14 residues. CDR3: CSPTPAGGPNEQFF. The CDR3 nucleotides read TGCAGCCCGACGCCCGCGGGAGGGCCGAATGAGCAGTTCTTC.

In its sample, this clonotype was seen a few times. This chain links TRBV10-3 with TRBJ1-2; weak D call: TRBD1 (5 bases). Germline lookup yields CDR1 ENHRY and CDR2 SYGVKD. This CDR3 has 16 amino acids. The V gene lost 0 bases and the J gene lost 4 bases, with 15 bases spanning the gap. This chain's CDR3 is CAISESPGDYGYGYTF. The CDR3 bases are TGTGCCATCAGTGAGTCTCCTGGGGACTATGGCTATGGCTACACCTTC.

The chain has TRBV20-1 and TRBJ2-3, with TRBD2 identical over 8 bases. Trimming took 3 bases from V and 3 from J; bases not matched to a gene: 5. This CDR3 region has 14 residues. Germline-derived CDR1 and CDR2 are DFQATT and SNEGSKA (reference sequence). This chain's CDR3 is CSASMGLGTDTQYF. Here the CDR3 DNA reads TGCAGTGCTAGCATGGGACTAGGGACAGATACGCAGTATTTT.

V usage is TRBV12-3 or TRBV12-4 and J usage is TRBJ2-1; 7 nucleotides align to TRBD2. V lost 11 bases and J lost 3; bases outside the gene matches: 19. The CDR3 has 17 amino acids. The CDR3 spells CALLSGGGPEIYNEQFF. DNA of the CDR3: TGTGCCCTCTTGTCCGGGGGAGGGCCAGAAATCTACAATGAGCAGTTCTTC.

This clonotype was counted at least ten times. The chain uses TRBV20-1 and TRBJ2-5, with TRBD2 identical over 10 bases. Losses at the gene ends were 3 bases for V and 5 bases for J; bases not matched to a gene: 9. Germline-derived CDR1 and CDR2 are DFQATT and SNEGSKA (reference sequence). CDR3 length: 15 amino acids. The CDR3 DNA reads TGCAGTGCTAGCTCCCCTAGCGGGAGAATGGAGACCCAGTACTTC. Translation gives CSASSPSGRMETQYF.

This clonotype turned up a few times. J is TRBJ2-7 and V is TRBV15; 7 bases agree with TRBD1. The length of the CDR3 is 14 residues. CDR1 is LNHNV, CDR2 YYDKDF, per germline (reference sequence). After removal of 5 bases from V and 4 bases from J, the junction contained 8 bases not matched to a gene. The CDR3 loop is CATSVEGQSYEQYF. The CDR3 DNA sequence: TGTGCCACCAGCGTAGAGGGACAGTCTTACGAGCAGTACTTC.

V is TRBV20-1 and J is TRBJ1-3, with unresolved D. Trimming removed 0 bases from V and 2 bases from J, with 20 bases in between. Germline CDR1 is DFQATT and CDR2 is SNEGSKA (reference sequence). The CDR3 is 18 amino acids. The CDR3 loop reads CSARDKYRYEEPGNTIYF. CDR3 DNA sequence: TGCAGTGCTAGAGATAAATATCGGTATGAGGAACCTGGAAACACCATATATTTT.

This clonotype was detected a few times. V and J are TRBV10-3 and TRBJ2-1; D is unclear. The CDR3 consists of 14 residues. Per germline, CDR1 ENHRY and CDR2 SYGVKD. V gave up 6 bases and J gave up 0 bases, with 9 bases separating them. In DNA form, the CDR3 reads TGTGCCATCAGATCCGAGAGCTCCTACAATGAGCAGTTCTTC. This codes for CAIRSESSYNEQFF.